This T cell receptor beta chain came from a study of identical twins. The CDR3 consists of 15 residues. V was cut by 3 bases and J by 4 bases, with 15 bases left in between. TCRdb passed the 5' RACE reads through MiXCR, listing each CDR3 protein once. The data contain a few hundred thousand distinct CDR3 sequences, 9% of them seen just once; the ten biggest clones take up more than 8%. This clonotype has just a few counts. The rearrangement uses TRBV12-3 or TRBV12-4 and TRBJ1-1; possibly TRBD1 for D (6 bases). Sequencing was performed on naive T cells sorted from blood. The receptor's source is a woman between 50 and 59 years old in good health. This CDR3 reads CASSFDRTAPTEAFF. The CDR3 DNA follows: TGTGCCAGCAGTTTTGACAGGACAGCACCCACTGAAGCTTTCTTT.